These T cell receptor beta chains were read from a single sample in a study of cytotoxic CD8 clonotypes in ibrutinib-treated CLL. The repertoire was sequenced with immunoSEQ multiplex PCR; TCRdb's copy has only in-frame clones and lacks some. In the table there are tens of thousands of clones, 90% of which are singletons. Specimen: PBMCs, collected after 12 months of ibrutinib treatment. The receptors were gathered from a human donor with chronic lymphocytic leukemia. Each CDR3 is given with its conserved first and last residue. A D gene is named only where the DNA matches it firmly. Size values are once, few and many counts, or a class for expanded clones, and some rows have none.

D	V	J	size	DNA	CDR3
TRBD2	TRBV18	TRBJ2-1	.	TGTGCCAGCTCACCGGGACTAGCGGGAGGGTCCTGGAACAATGAGCAGTTCTTC	CASSPGLAGGSWNNEQFF
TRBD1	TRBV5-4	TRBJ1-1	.	TGTGCCAGCAGCTCGGCGGCAGGGGGCATGACTGAAGCTTTCTTT	CASSSAAGGMTEAFF
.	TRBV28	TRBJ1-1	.	TGTGCCAGCAGTTTAAAAAGACCCGCTGAAGCTTTCTTT	CASSLKRPAEAFF
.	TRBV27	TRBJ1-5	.	TGTGCCAGCGCCGACAGTTATAGCAATCAGCCCCAGCATTTT	CASADSYSNQPQHF
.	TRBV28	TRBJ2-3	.	TGTGCCAGCAGCTCCGGGCTCCACACAGATACGCAGTATTTT	CASSSGLHTDTQYF
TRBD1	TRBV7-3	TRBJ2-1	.	TGTGCCAGCAGCTTAACGGGGGACAGGGCCTACAATGAGCAGTTCTTC	CASSLTGDRAYNEQFF
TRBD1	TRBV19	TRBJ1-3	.	TGTGCCAGTAGTATTGGACAGGGTGTATACACCATATATTTT	CASSIGQGVYTIYF
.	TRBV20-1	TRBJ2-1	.	TGCAGTGAAGGGAGAGGTAATGAGCAGTTCTTC	CSEGRGNEQFF
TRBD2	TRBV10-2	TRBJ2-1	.	TGCGCCAGCAGTGAGTCTGCGGGAGATTGGGATGAGCAGTTCTTC	CASSESAGDWDEQFF
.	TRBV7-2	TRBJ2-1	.	TGTGCCAGCAGCCCCCAAAATACCGTGGGGGAGCAGTTCTTC	CASSPQNTVGEQFF
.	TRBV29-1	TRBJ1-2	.	TGCAGCGGGGGGAGTGGAAACTATGGCTACACCTTC	CSGGSGNYGYTF
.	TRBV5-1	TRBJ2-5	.	TGCGCCAGCAGCTTGAGCAGGGCCCAAGAGACCCAGTACTTC	CASSLSRAQETQYF
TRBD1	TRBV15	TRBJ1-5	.	TGTGCCACCGGACTGGACAGGGCTCAGGCTCAGCCCCAGCATTTT	CATGLDRAQAQPQHF
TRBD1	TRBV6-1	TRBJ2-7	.	TGTGCCAGCAGTCCGGACAGGTACAAGCAGTACTTC	CASSPDRYKQYF
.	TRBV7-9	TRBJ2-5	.	TGTGCCAGCAGCCCAACCCTGGACAACCGTTTCCAAGAGACCCAGTACTTC	CASSPTLDNRFQETQYF
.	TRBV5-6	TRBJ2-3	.	TGTGCCAGCAGCTTGGTGCTAGCACACTCTGCAGATACGCAGTATTTT	CASSLVLAHSADTQYF
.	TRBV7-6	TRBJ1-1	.	TGTGCCAGCAGGACTAAATACCCGGTCGAAGCTTTCTTT	CASRTKYPVEAFF
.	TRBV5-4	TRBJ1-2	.	TGTGCCAGCAGCGCCCCCACCGGGACTAACTATGGCTACACCTTC	CASSAPTGTNYGYTF
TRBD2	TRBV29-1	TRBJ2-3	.	TGCAGCGTTGGCGCTAGCGGACTAAGCACAGATACGCAGTATTTT	CSVGASGLSTDTQYF
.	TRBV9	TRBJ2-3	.	TGTGCCAGCAGCGTAGCGAGTTCGGGGTACACAGATACGCAGTATTTT	CASSVASSGYTDTQYF
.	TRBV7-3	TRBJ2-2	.	TGTGCCAGCAGCGAGGGGTACACCGGGGAGCTGTTTTTT	CASSEGYTGELFF
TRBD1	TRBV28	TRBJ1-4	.	TGTGCCAGCAGTTCGACCACGACAGGGGGCTATGAAAAACTGTTTTTT	CASSSTTTGGYEKLFF
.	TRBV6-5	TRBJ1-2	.	TGTGCCAGCAGCTCCGTGGGCAGGGTTGATGGCTACACCTTC	CASSSVGRVDGYTF
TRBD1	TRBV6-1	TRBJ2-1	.	TGTGCCAGCAGTGGACATAGATGGAACCGAAAAGGGGGCGCTTACAATGAGCAGTTCTTC	CASSGHRWNRKGGAYNEQFF
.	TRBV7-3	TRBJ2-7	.	TGTGCCAGCAGCTTAACTAGTCGTTACGAGCAGTACTTC	CASSLTSRYEQYF
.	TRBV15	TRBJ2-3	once	TGTGCCACCAGCAGAGAACTCAGTAGCGGAGACCTGGGGACGCAGTATTTT	CATSRELSSGDLGTQYF
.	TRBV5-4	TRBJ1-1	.	TGTGCCAGCAGCTTGGCGTTGGAAGGTGCCGCTCCTTTCTTT	CASSLALEGAAPFF
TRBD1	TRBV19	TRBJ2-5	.	TGTGCCAGTAGTCGTCGAGACAGGGGGTTCCAAGAGACCCAGTACTTC	CASSRRDRGFQETQYF
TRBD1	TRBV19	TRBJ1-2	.	TGTGCCAGTCGCCCCCTAAGGACAGGGGCTAACTATGGCTACACCTTC	CASRPLRTGANYGYTF
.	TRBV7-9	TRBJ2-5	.	TGTGCCAGCAGCTTAGCCGGAGTGCAGGAGACCCAGTACTTC	CASSLAGVQETQYF
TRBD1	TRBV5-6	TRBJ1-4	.	TGTGCCAGCACCCTTGGTGGAACAGGGGAATATAATGAAAAACTGTTTTTT	CASTLGGTGEYNEKLFF
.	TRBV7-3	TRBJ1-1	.	TGTGCCAGCAGCTTAATTGTAGGGAATGAAGCTTTCTTT	CASSLIVGNEAFF
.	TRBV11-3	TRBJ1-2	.	TGTGCCAGCAGCTTAGACTCAGAAAGACAGGAAACCTTC	CASSLDSERQETF
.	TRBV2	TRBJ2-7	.	TGTGCCAGCTTTAGAACAGTGGATCCCTACGAGCAGTACTTC	CASFRTVDPYEQYF
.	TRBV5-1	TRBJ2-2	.	TGCGCCAGCAGCCGACTACCGAAAGGGCAGAACACCGGGGAGCTGTTTTTT	CASSRLPKGQNTGELFF
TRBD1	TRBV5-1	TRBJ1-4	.	TGCGCCAGCAGCTTGGGGACAGGGACTTTCTCAACTAATGAAAAACTGTTTTTT	CASSLGTGTFSTNEKLFF
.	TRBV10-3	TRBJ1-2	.	TGTGCCATCAGTGACGGGGCCGAGAGGGGCTACACCTTC	CAISDGAERGYTF
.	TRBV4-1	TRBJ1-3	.	TGCGCCAGCAGCCTCCGGGACGGAGGATCTACGATCGCCTCTGGAAACACCATATATTTT	CASSLRDGGSTIASGNTIYF
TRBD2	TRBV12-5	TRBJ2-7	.	TGTGCTAGTGGTCCCCGGGAGGGTTTGGTTGAGCAGTACTTC	CASGPREGLVEQYF
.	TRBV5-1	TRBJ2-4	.	TGCGCCAGCAGCTTGGCCCTGGTAACCGCCAAAAACATTCAGTACTTC	CASSLALVTAKNIQYF
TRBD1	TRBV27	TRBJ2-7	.	TGTGCCAGCAGTTTCCGTTGGACAGGGGCTAGCTACGAGCAGTACTTC	CASSFRWTGASYEQYF
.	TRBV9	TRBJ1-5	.	TGTGCCAGCAGCGTGGCCCCAAATCAGCCCCAGCATTTT	CASSVAPNQPQHF
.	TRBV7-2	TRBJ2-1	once	TGTGCCAGCAGCTTAGTTTTCTCGTCTTACAATGAGCAGTTCTTC	CASSLVFSSYNEQFF
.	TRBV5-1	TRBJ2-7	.	TGCGCCAGCAGCTTTCGGTCCCTCGTGGACGAGCAGTACTTC	CASSFRSLVDEQYF
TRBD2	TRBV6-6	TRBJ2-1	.	TGTGCCAGCAGTTACCGGGGACTAGCCGAAGCCGATGAGCAGTTCTTC	CASSYRGLAEADEQFF